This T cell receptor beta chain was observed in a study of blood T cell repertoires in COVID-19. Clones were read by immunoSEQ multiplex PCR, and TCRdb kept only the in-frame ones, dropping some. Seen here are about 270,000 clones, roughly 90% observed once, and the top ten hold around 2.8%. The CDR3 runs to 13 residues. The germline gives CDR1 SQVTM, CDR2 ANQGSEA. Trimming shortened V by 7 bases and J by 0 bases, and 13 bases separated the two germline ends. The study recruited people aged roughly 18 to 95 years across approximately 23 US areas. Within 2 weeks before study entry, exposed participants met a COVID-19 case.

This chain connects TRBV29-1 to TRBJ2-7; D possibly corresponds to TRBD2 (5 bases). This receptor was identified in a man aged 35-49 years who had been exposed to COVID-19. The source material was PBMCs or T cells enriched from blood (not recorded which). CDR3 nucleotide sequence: TGCAGCGGTAGGACGGGGAGCTCCTACGAGCAGTACTTC. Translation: CSGRTGSSYEQYF.